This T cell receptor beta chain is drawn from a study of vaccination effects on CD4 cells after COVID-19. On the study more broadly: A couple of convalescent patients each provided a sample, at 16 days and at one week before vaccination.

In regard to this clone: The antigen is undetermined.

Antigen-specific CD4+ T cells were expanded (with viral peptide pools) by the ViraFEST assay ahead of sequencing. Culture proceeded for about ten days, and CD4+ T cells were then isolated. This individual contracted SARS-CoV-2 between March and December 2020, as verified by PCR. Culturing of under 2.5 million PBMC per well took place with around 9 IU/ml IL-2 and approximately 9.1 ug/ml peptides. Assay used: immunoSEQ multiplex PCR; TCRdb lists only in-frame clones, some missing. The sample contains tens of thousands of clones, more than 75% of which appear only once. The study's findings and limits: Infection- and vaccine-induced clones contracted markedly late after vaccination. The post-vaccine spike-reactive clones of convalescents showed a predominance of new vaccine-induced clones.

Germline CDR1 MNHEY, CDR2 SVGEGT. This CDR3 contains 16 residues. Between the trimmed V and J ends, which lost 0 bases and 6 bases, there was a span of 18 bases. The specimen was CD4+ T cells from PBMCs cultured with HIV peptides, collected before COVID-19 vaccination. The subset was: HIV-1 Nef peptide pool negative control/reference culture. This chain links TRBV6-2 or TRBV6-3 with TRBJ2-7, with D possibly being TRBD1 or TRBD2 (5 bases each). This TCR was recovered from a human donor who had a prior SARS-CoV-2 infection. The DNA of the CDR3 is TGTGCCAGCAGTTACTCGAACCCAGGGTCGGGGCGCGAGCAGTACTTC. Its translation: CASSYSNPGSGREQYF.